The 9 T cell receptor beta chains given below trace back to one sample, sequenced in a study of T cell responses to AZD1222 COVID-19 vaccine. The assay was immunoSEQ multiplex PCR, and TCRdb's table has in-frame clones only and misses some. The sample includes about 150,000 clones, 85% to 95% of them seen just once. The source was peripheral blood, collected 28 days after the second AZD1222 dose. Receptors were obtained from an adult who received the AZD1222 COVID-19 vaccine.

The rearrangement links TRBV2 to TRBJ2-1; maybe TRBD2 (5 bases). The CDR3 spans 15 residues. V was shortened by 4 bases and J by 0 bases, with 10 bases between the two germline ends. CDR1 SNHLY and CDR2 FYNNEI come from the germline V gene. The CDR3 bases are TGTGCCAGCAGTGTCGGGGTAAGCTCCTACAATGAGCAGTTCTTC. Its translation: CASSVGVSSYNEQFF.

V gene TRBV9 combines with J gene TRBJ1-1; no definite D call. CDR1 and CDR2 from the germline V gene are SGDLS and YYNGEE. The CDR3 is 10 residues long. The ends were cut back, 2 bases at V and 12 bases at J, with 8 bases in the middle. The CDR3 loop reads CASSVDPPFF. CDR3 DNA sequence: TGTGCCAGCAGCGTTGACCCCCCTTTCTTT. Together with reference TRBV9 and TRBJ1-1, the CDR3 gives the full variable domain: DSGVTQTPKHLITATGQRVTLRCSPRSGDLSVYWYQQSLDQGLQFLIQYYNGEERAKGNILERFSAQQFPDLHSELNLSSLELGDSALYFCASSVDPPFFGQGTRLTVV.

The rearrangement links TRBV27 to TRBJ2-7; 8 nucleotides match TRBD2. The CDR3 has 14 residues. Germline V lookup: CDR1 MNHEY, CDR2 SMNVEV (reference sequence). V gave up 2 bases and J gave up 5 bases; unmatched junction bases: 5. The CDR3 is CASSLGTSPHEQYF. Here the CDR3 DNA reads TGTGCCAGCAGTTTAGGGACTAGTCCCCACGAGCAGTACTTC.

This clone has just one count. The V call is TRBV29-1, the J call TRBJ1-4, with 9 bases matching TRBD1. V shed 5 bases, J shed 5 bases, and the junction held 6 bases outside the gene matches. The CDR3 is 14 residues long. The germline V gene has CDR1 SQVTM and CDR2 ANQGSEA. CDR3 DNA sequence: TGCAGCGTTAATCCCGGGACAGGGAATGAAAAACTGTTTTTT. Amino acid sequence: CSVNPGTGNEKLFF.

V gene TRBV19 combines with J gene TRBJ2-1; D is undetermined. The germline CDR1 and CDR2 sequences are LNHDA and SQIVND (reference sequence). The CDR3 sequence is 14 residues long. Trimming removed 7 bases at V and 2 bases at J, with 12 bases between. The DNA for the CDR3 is TGTGCCAGTACCGAGAGATGGCCCTACAATGAGCAGTTCTTC. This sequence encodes CASTERWPYNEQFF.

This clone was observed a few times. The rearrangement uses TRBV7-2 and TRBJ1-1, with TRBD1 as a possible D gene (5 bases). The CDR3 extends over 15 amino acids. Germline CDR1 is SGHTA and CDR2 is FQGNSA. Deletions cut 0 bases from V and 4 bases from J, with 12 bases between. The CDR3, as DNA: TGTGCCAGCAGCTTAGCGGTCGCGAGGGGCACTGAAGCTTTCTTT. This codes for CASSLAVARGTEAFF.

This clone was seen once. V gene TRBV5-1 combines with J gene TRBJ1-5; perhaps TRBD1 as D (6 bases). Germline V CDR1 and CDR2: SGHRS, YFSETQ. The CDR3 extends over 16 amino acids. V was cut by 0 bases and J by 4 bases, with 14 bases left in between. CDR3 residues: CASSLAGGPGNQPQHF. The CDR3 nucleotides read TGCGCCAGCAGCTTGGCCGGGGGGCCGGGGAATCAGCCCCAGCATTTT.

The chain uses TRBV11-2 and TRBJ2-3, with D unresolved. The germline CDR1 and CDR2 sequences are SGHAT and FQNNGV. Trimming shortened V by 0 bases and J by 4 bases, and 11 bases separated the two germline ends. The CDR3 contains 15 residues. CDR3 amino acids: CASSLDTSSADTQYF. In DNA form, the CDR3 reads TGTGCCAGCAGCTTAGATACCTCATCGGCAGATACGCAGTATTTT. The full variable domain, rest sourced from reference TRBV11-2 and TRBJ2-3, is EAGVAQSPRYKIIEKRQSVAFWCNPISGHATLYWYQQILGQGPKLLIQFQNNGVVDDSQLPKDRFSAERLKGVDSTLKIQPAKLEDSAVYLCASSLDTSSADTQYFGPGTRLTVL.

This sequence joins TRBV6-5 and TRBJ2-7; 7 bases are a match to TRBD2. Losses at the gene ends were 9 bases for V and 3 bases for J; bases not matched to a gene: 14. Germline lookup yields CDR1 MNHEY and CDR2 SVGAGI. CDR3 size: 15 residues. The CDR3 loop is CASKRGEGALYEQYF. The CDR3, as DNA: TGTGCCAGTAAACGGGGGGAGGGAGCCCTCTACGAGCAGTACTTC.